What follows are 2 T cell receptor beta chains derived from one specimen sequenced in a study of T cell clonality in common variable immunodeficiency. TCRdb's copy holds only in-frame clones and misses some; the assay was immunoSEQ multiplex PCR. Recorded here are approximately 51,000 clones, none singletons. The sample consisted of peripheral blood mononuclear cells. The receptors here all came from a person aged 18 to 75 in good health.

This clone was detected many times. The CDR3 end falls 3 residues outside the read, so it is completed with the germline J gene. This chain connects TRBV6-2 or TRBV6-3 to TRBJ2-3, with a possible D match to TRBD1 (6 bases). CDR1 MNHEY and CDR2 SVGEGT come from the germline V gene. The CDR3 has 14 amino acids. CDR3 DNA, as far as it was read: TGTGCCAGCAGTTACTCGCCAGGGGCGGAGACG. This gives the protein CASSYSPGAET. The entire CDR3 protein reads CASSYSPGAETQYF.

In its sample, this clone was seen many times. The CDR3 end lies 3 residues beyond the end of the read and is filled in from the germline J gene. The chain links TRBV10-1 to TRBJ1-5; D unresolved. Germline V CDR1 and CDR2: WNHNN, SYGVQD (reference sequence). Between the trimmed V and J ends, which lost 1 base and 7 bases, there was a span of 5 bases. This CDR3 spans 12 amino acids. The CDR3 here is CASSEFGQPQHF. CDR3 bases read: TGCGCCAGCAGTGAGTTCGGGCAGCCC.